The clone carrying this T cell receptor (beta chain) was found a few times. Germline V gene data show CDR1 as SGHTA and CDR2 as FQGNSA. V lost 3 bases to trimming and J lost 6 bases; unmatched junction nucleotides: 4. This CDR3 contains 14 residues. This sample was taken from a study of T-cell memory formation after mild COVID-19. MiXCR, applied by TCRdb to the 5' RACE reads, yields one record per CDR3 protein. The sample has around 300,000 distinct CDR3 sequences; about an eighth are singletons. The sequence was obtained from a man younger than 30 who had mild COVID-19 (a few samples of this study predate the infection). Cell type and time point are not known. Sequenced sample: PBMCs or a T cell subset sorted from them (not recorded which). The J gene is TRBJ2-1, the V gene TRBV7-2, with 8 bases that match TRBD2. CDR3 loop: CASSFPRGGNEQFF. DNA of the CDR3: TGTGCCAGCAGCTTTCCACGGGGGGGCAATGAGCAGTTCTTC.